Sequencing of this T cell receptor beta chain was carried out in a study of blood T cells in healthy people across ages. This CDR3 region has 16 residues. Germline-derived CDR1 and CDR2 are MGHRA and YSYEKL. The J segment lost 3 bases and the V segment lost 2 bases, leaving 7 bases of the junction unmatched. A second PCR of about 7 to 12 cycles used a sample-barcoded 5' primer and a J-beta primer mix. TCRdb re-analysed the 5' RACE reads in MiXCR, keeping a single row per CDR3 protein. The sample holds some 920,000 distinct CDR3 sequences; just over 50% are singletons and the top ten take 20% to 25%. This sequence was found in a woman aged 55 to 70 in good health. The material sequenced was blood. J is TRBJ2-7 and V is TRBV4-1; 10 bases agree with TRBD2. The CDR3 DNA is TGCGCCAGCAGCCAACCCCGGACTAGCGGTAGCTACGAGCAGTACTTC. This translates into CASSQPRTSGSYEQYF.